What follows are 21 T cell receptor beta chains derived from one specimen sequenced in a study of OX40 agonist ivuxolimab in advanced cancers. Measured with immunoSEQ multiplex PCR; TCRdb has only the in-frame clones, and not every one. The data show tens of thousands of clones, just under 90% seen once. Specimen: CD4+ or CD8+ T cells sorted from blood, collected in a trial of the OX40 agonist ivuxolimab. These receptors originate from an adult with an advanced solid tumor such as melanoma, head and neck, liver or kidney cancer.

The chain carries TRBV6-6 and TRBJ2-2; D possibly uses TRBD1 or TRBD2 (5 bases each). V was pared by 0 bases and J by 3 bases, with 11 bases between. Germline CDR1 reads MNHNY; CDR2 reads SVGAGI (reference sequence). The CDR3 has 16 residues. Written as DNA, the CDR3 is TGTGCCAGCAGTTACTCGGGGGACGGCTACACCGGGGAGCTGTTTTTT. Translating it yields CASSYSGDGYTGELFF.

V usage is TRBV7-6 and J usage is TRBJ1-4, with D unresolved. There are 12 residues in the CDR3. CDR1 and CDR2 (germline): SGHVS, FNYEAQ. The V gene lost 2 bases and the J gene lost 6 bases, with 4 bases spanning the gap. CDR3 nucleotide sequence: TGTGCCAGCAGCTTAAACGATGAAAAACTGTTTTTT. Its translation is CASSLNDEKLFF.

V gene TRBV11-3 combines with J gene TRBJ2-5; D is unresolved. CDR3 length: 14 amino acids. CDR1 and CDR2 from the germline V gene are SGHNT and YENEEA. Trimming removed 4 bases at V and 3 bases at J, with 12 bases between. The CDR3 protein is CASSSAPQKETQYF. The CDR3 nucleotides read TGTGCCAGCAGCTCGGCTCCCCAAAAAGAGACCCAGTACTTC.

In its sample, this clone was seen once. The chain links TRBV18 to TRBJ2-5; 8 nucleotides line up with TRBD2. J lost 2 bases, V lost 3 bases, and 5 bases had no gene match. Germline V gene data show CDR1 as KGHSH and CDR2 as LQKENI. The CDR3 contains 15 residues. CDR3 residues: CASSPDSSGQETQYF. DNA for the CDR3: TGTGCCAGCTCACCGGACTCTAGCGGGCAAGAGACCCAGTACTTC.

The rearrangement joins TRBV6-5 to TRBJ2-7; the match to TRBD2 covers 8 bases. The CDR3 runs 16 residues. The junction had 11 bases not matched to a gene; V was cut back by 4 bases and J by 3 bases. CDR1 is MNHEY and CDR2 is SVGAGI in the germline V gene. The CDR3 DNA follows: TGTGCCAGCAGTTCGATAAGCGGGAGAAGGTACTACGAGCAGTACTTC. Translated: CASSSISGRRYYEQYF.

This clone was counted a few times. The chain couples TRBV4-1 to TRBJ1-2, with D unclear. V was pared by 1 base and J by 8 bases, with 14 bases between. Germline CDR1 and CDR2: MGHRA and YSYEKL. The CDR3 spans 14 residues. As DNA, the CDR3 is TGCGCCAGCAGCCAAGTGGGAGTAGGCGACGGCTACACCTTC. This codes for CASSQVGVGDGYTF.

This chain connects TRBV28 to TRBJ1-4; TRBD1 matches 7 bases. Per germline, CDR1 MDHEN and CDR2 SYDVKM. The CDR3 is 14 residues long. J lost 5 bases, V lost 2 bases, and 2 bases had no gene match. CDR3 in amino acids: CASSLRGRNEKLFF. For the CDR3, the DNA is TGTGCCAGCAGTTTAAGGGGGCGCAATGAAAAACTGTTTTTT.

As regards this clone: Other DNA sequences in this specimen translate into the identical CDR3. CDR3 in DNA: TGTGCCAGTAGTATCCTCCCAGGAGATACGCAGTATTTT. Translation: CASSILPGDTQYF. The genes are TRBV19 and TRBJ2-3; D is undetermined. CDR1 and CDR2 from the germline V gene are LNHDA and SQIVND (reference sequence). V lost 3 bases and J 5 bases, leaving 9 bases between the germline ends. The CDR3 has 13 residues.

The rearrangement links TRBV27 to TRBJ2-7; 7 bases align to TRBD2. V dropped 5 bases and J dropped 4; count of bases not matched to a gene: 11. Germline V gene data show CDR1 as MNHEY and CDR2 as SMNVEV (reference sequence). The CDR3 covers 15 residues. CDR3 sequence (DNA): TGTGCCAGCAGTCCGCCCCCGGGACTACCTTACGAGCAGTACTTC. This encodes CASSPPPGLPYEQYF.

In regard to this clone: A junction end diverges from the germline sequence, so it may reflect a read error. J is TRBJ2-1 and V is TRBV7-2, with D hard to call. This CDR3 contains 13 residues. Germline V lookup: CDR1 SGHTA, CDR2 FQGNSA. The CDR3 loop reads CAGSLSSYNEQFF. Here the CDR3 DNA reads TGTGCCGGCAGTTTAAGCTCCTACAATGAGCAGTTCTTC.

The V call is TRBV29-1, the J call TRBJ1-1; 10 bases map to TRBD1. Per the germline V gene, CDR1 is SQVTM and CDR2 is ANQGSEA. Losses at the gene ends were 8 bases for V and 5 bases for J; bases not matched to a gene: 5. The CDR3 length is 12 residues. This CDR3 reads CSTGTGETEAFF. CDR3 bases: TGCAGCACCGGGACAGGGGAGACTGAAGCTTTCTTT.

V gene TRBV19 combines with J gene TRBJ1-1, with TRBD1 matching over 8 bases. CDR1 LNHDA and CDR2 SQIVND come from the germline V gene (reference sequence). V was pared by 5 bases and J by 7 bases, with 6 bases of the junction left unmatched. The CDR3 consists of 13 residues. CDR3 DNA sequence: TGTGCCAGTAGTCTAACAGGGGGAGATGAAGCTTTCTTT. This encodes CASSLTGGDEAFF. Variable domain in full (rest from reference TRBV19 and TRBJ1-1): DGGITQSPKYLFRKEGQNVTLSCEQNLNHDAMYWYRQDPGQGLRLIYYSQIVNDFQKGDIAEGYSVSREKKESFPLTVTSAQKNPTAFYLCASSLTGGDEAFFGQGTRLTVV.

This clone was detected a few times. The identical CDR3 is also encoded by other nucleotide sequences in the sample. The chain's CDR3 is CASSPTDGEAFF. CDR3 bases: TGTGCCAGCTCACCGACGGATGGTGAAGCTTTCTTT. The rearrangement links TRBV18 to TRBJ1-1, with D uncertain. Germline CDR1 is KGHSH and CDR2 is LQKENI. Trimming removed 3 bases at V and 7 bases at J, with 9 bases between. This CDR3 comprises 12 residues.

This chain uses TRBV28 with TRBJ2-4; unclear D gene. The CDR3 runs to 14 residues. Germline assignment: CDR1 MDHEN and CDR2 SYDVKM. V dropped 2 bases and J dropped 0 bases, with 5 bases sitting between them. CDR3 loop: CASSLGPAKNIQYF. The CDR3 bases are TGTGCCAGCAGTTTAGGGCCAGCCAAAAACATTCAGTACTTC.

J is TRBJ1-5 and V is TRBV7-8, with a possible D match to TRBD1 (5 bases). Germline V gene sequence: CDR1 SGHVS, CDR2 FQNEAQ. The V end lost 5 bases, the J end lost 5 bases, and 13 bases lay between the germline ends. The CDR3 loop spans 14 amino acids. The CDR3 here is CASSQGLWDQPQHF. The CDR3 region has the DNA TGTGCCAGCAGCCAGGGACTTTGGGATCAGCCCCAGCATTTT.

CDR3 region: CASSLGGSNAEQYF. In nucleotides, the CDR3 is TGCGCCAGCAGCTTGGGAGGTTCTAACGCCGAGCAGTACTTC. The V gene is TRBV5-1, the J gene TRBJ2-7, with D hard to call. V was trimmed by 0 bases and J by 6 bases, leaving 13 bases between them. The CDR3 contains 14 residues. Germline V gives CDR1 SGHRS, CDR2 YFSETQ.

The chain carries TRBV6-5 and TRBJ1-2; no firm D call. The V gene's germline CDR1 is MNHEY and CDR2 SVGAGI. Trimming left V 4 bases short and J 5 bases short, with 17 bases between. The CDR3 spans 15 residues. The chain's CDR3 is CASSSLPEGGYGYTF. The CDR3 nucleotides read TGTGCCAGCAGTTCCCTGCCGGAGGGCGGGTATGGCTACACCTTC.

This clone appeared a few times. The chain uses TRBV19 and TRBJ1-2; TRBD1 matches at 7 bases. CDR1 is LNHDA and CDR2 is SQIVND in the germline V gene (reference sequence). The V segment lost 5 bases and the J segment 2 bases; nucleotides outside the gene matches: 2. The CDR3 is made up of 13 amino acids. CDR3 region: CASSQQGNYGYTF. CDR3 nucleotides: TGTGCCAGTAGTCAACAGGGGAACTATGGCTACACCTTC.

The V and J genes are TRBV29-1 and TRBJ2-3; TRBD2 might be the D (6 bases). The CDR3 length is 16 residues. Trimming shortened V by 1 base and J by 0 bases, and 14 bases separated the two germline ends. Germline V lookup: CDR1 SQVTM, CDR2 ANQGSEA. In nucleotides, the CDR3 is TGCAGCGTTGAAGGGGGAGGAAGGAAAAGCACAGATACGCAGTATTTT. Its protein is CSVEGGGRKSTDTQYF.

V gene TRBV6-1 combines with J gene TRBJ2-7; D is ambiguous. The CDR3 extends over 11 amino acids. V lost 4 bases and J 0 bases, leaving 1 base between the germline ends. CDR1 and CDR2 from the germline V gene are MNHNS and SASEGT. For the CDR3, the DNA is TGTGCCAGCAGTGGCTCCTACGAGCAGTACTTC. Amino acids: CASSGSYEQYF.

The chain couples TRBV7-9 to TRBJ2-2; 7 bases fit TRBD2. From germline, CDR1 is SEHNR and CDR2 FQNEAQ (reference sequence). V gave up 3 bases and J gave up 4 bases; unmatched junction bases: 11. CDR3 length equals 17 residues. The CDR3 reads CASSFSRGREGTGELFF. DNA of the CDR3: TGTGCCAGCAGCTTCAGTCGCGGCAGGGAGGGCACCGGGGAGCTGTTTTTT.